This T cell receptor (beta chain) is from a study of blood T cell repertoires in COVID-19. Study details: Samples of COVID-19 (acute and convalescent) were obtained from the United States, Italy and Spain.

The authors' processing: Amplification with reference gene primers provided the estimates of nucleated cell counts. Profiled with immunoSEQ multiplex PCR; TCRdb holds only in-frame clones, not every one. The V and J calls and clone size come from that table; D and trimming were worked out from the DNA. The sample carries over 450,000 clones, 89% recorded once. One Seattle source followed patients from active infection through their disease course. Trimming shortened V by 4 bases and J by 5 bases, and 12 bases separated the two germline ends. CDR1 LNHDA and CDR2 SQIVND come from the germline V gene (reference sequence). The CDR3 has 13 amino acids.

V and J are TRBV19 and TRBJ2-7; D perhaps matches TRBD2 (6 bases). Sequences were obtained from peripheral blood. This sequence originates from a man between 18 and 29 years old with COVID-19, enrolled during active disease. Here the CDR3 reads CASSTRDWDEQYF. DNA for the CDR3: TGTGCCAGTAGTACGCGGGATTGGGACGAGCAGTACTTC.